The sequence of this T cell receptor (beta chain) was determined in a study of PD-L1 blockade in urothelial cancer. Time point: pretreatment peripheral blood. TCRdb's copy holds only in-frame clones and misses some; the assay was immunoSEQ multiplex PCR. The sample has 95,000 or so clones; roughly 84% are singletons. This CDR3 has 15 residues. CDR1 and CDR2 from the germline V gene are SEHNR and FQNEAQ (reference sequence). V shed 5 bases and J 4 bases; nucleotides not matched to a gene: 8. This specimen consisted of PBMCs, obtained around atezolizumab (anti-PD-L1) treatment. The genes are TRBV7-9 and TRBJ2-3, with TRBD2 matching over 8 bases. This clonotype was sampled from a man aged 55 to 70 with urothelial cancer. The CDR3 loop is CASSPVLAAADTQYF. DNA for the CDR3: TGTGCCAGCAGCCCCGTACTAGCGGCGGCAGATACGCAGTATTTT.